These T cell receptor beta chains were read from a single sample in a study of blood T cells in healthy people across ages. TCRdb re-analysed the 5' RACE reads in MiXCR, keeping a single row per CDR3 protein. The sample has about 1.4 million distinct CDR3 sequences, approximately 59% seen once. The sequenced material came from blood. Every receptor here comes from a man younger than 30 in good health. The CDR3 runs from the conserved cysteine through the conserved F or W. The order of the fields is clone size, V gene, J gene, D gene, CDR3 protein, CDR3 DNA. A D gene is named only where the DNA matches it firmly. Size tells how often a clone was seen (once, few, many) or the class of an expanded clone, and some rows leave it out.

size: -; V: TRBV6-2/TRBV6-3; J: TRBJ2-5; D: -; CDR3: CASRDKGTVETQYF; DNA: TGTGCCAGCCGGGACAAGGGGACGGTCGAGACCCAGTACTTC
size: -; V: TRBV30; J: TRBJ1-2; D: -; CDR3: CAWSVGDAFGYTF; DNA: TGTGCCTGGAGTGTCGGAGACGCATTCGGCTACACCTTC
size: -; V: TRBV6-5; J: TRBJ2-1; D: -; CDR3: CASSPNPVGNEQFF; DNA: TGTGCCAGCAGCCCAAATCCGGTCGGGAATGAGCAGTTCTTC
size: -; V: TRBV7-9; J: TRBJ2-7; D: TRBD1; CDR3: CASSHTGTGGEQYF; DNA: TGTGCCAGCAGCCACACCGGGACAGGGGGCGAGCAGTACTTC
size: -; V: TRBV18; J: TRBJ2-3; D: -; CDR3: CASSPGYSTDTQYF; DNA: TGTGCCAGCTCACCAGGTTATAGCACAGATACGCAGTATTTT
size: -; V: TRBV9; J: TRBJ2-5; D: -; CDR3: CASSGGGANEQYF; DNA: TGTGCCAGCAGCGGAGGCGGGGCAAATGAGCAGTACTTC
size: -; V: TRBV2; J: TRBJ2-5; D: -; CDR3: CASKLGKETQYF; DNA: TGTGCCAGCAAGTTAGGGAAAGAGACCCAGTACTTC
size: -; V: TRBV3-1; J: TRBJ2-7; D: -; CDR3: CASSQVGPIYEQYF; DNA: TGTGCCAGCAGCCAGGTAGGACCGATCTACGAGCAGTACTTC
size: -; V: TRBV5-1; J: TRBJ1-2; D: -; CDR3: CASSLGLTDNYGYTF; DNA: TGCGCCAGCAGCTTGGGGCTCACGGATAACTATGGCTACACCTTC
size: few; V: TRBV7-2; J: TRBJ2-1; D: TRBD2; CDR3: CASSLGLGNNEQFF; DNA: TGTGCCAGCAGCTTGGGACTAGGTAACAATGAGCAGTTCTTC
size: -; V: TRBV15; J: TRBJ1-3; D: -; CDR3: CATSISDSGNTIYF; DNA: TGTGCCACCAGCATAAGTGACTCTGGAAACACCATATATTTT
size: -; V: TRBV4-3; J: TRBJ2-5; D: TRBD1; CDR3: CASSDEGAAQETQYF; DNA: TGCGCCAGCAGCGACGAGGGGGCAGCCCAAGAGACCCAGTACTTC
size: few; V: TRBV5-1; J: TRBJ2-1; D: TRBD1; CDR3: CASSLGQGVGEQFF; DNA: TGCGCCAGCAGCTTGGGACAGGGGGTCGGTGAGCAGTTCTTC
size: -; V: TRBV29-1; J: TRBJ1-2; D: -; CDR3: CSSPGTDNYGYTF; DNA: TGCAGCTCCCCAGGGACCGACAACTATGGCTACACCTTC
size: -; V: TRBV29-1; J: TRBJ1-1; D: TRBD1; CDR3: CSVGYRGQGPEAFF; DNA: TGCAGCGTTGGGTATAGGGGACAGGGGCCTGAAGCTTTCTTT
size: -; V: TRBV13; J: TRBJ1-2; D: TRBD1; CDR3: CASSSPGQGSYGYTF; DNA: TGTGCCAGCAGCTCTCCAGGACAGGGGTCCTATGGCTACACCTTC
size: -; V: TRBV29-1; J: TRBJ2-3; D: -; CDR3: CSEFRADGTDTQYF; DNA: TGCAGCGAGTTCCGGGCCGATGGGACAGATACGCAGTATTTT